A few counts support the clone carrying this TCR beta chain. The data were obtained in a study of yellow fever vaccine responses in identical twins. Germline V gene sequence: CDR1 SGHVS, CDR2 FNYEAQ. The CDR3 is 13 residues long. The V end was cut by 0 bases, the J end by 5 bases, with 5 bases between. TCRdb analysed the RT-PCR reads with MiXCR anew, one entry per CDR3 protein. The repertoire holds approximately 13,000 distinct CDR3 sequences, with roughly 81% as singletons. The clonotype comes from a woman younger than 35 who received the yellow fever vaccine. The chain couples TRBV7-6 to TRBJ2-1; no clear D. The sequencing here drew on T cells from blood (PBMCs), unsorted or a sorted subset (not recorded which), taken before or after yellow fever vaccination (not recorded which). The CDR3 protein is CASSLASDNEQFF. The CDR3 DNA reads TGTGCCAGCAGCTTAGCGTCGGACAATGAGCAGTTCTTC. Together with reference TRBV7-6 and TRBJ2-1, the CDR3 gives the full variable domain: GAGVSQSPRYKVTKRGQDVALRCDPISGHVSLYWYRQALGQGPEFLTYFNYEAQQDKSGLPNDRFSAERPEGSISTLTIQRTEQRDSAMYRCASSLASDNEQFFGPGTRLTVL.